The 19 T cell receptor beta chains below come from one sample, sequenced in a study of T cells in Graves' hyperthyroidism and ophthalmopathy. From RNA transcripts, TCR beta CDR3 regions were amplified. The HTBI primer set was used in a first-round RT-PCR of the TCR CDR3. MiXCR, applied by TCRdb to the multiplex PCR reads, yields one record per CDR3 protein. The sample records 490,000 or so distinct CDR3 sequences, around 16% being singletons. Sequencing was performed on blood. These receptor sequences come from a woman aged 30 to 39 with Graves' ophthalmopathy.

This clonotype has ten or more counts. The chain uses TRBV6-1 and TRBJ2-3, with D possibly matching TRBD2 (5 bases). CDR1 and CDR2 from the germline V gene are MNHNS and SASEGT. The CDR3 spans 14 residues. V shed 6 bases and J shed 4 bases, with 14 bases lying between them. CDR3 DNA: TGTGCCAGCAGCCCTTCACTAGTATCAGATACGCAGTATTTT. As protein: CASSPSLVSDTQYF.

The V call is TRBV6-2 or TRBV6-3, the J call TRBJ2-7; 8 bases align to TRBD1. From germline, CDR1 is MNHEY and CDR2 SVGEGT. This CDR3 region has 15 residues. V dropped 6 bases and J dropped 2; count of bases not matched to a gene: 9. This chain's CDR3 is CASSHQGANTYEQYF. The CDR3 DNA follows: TGTGCCAGCAGCCATCAGGGGGCAAACACCTACGAGCAGTACTTC.

This clonotype was seen at least ten times. The V call is TRBV28, the J call TRBJ1-2; no definite D call. Germline-derived CDR1 and CDR2 are MDHEN and SYDVKM. The length of the CDR3 is 12 residues. V was pared by 3 bases and J by 3 bases, with 5 bases between. This CDR3 is CASSFQDYGYTF. In DNA, the CDR3 is TGTGCCAGCAGTTTCCAAGACTATGGCTACACCTTC.

This clonotype was seen at least ten times. V gene TRBV28 combines with J gene TRBJ2-1; D unclear. CDR1 is MDHEN, CDR2 SYDVKM, per germline. Trimming took off 4 bases at V and 0 bases at J, with 10 bases between the two ends. This CDR3 spans 15 amino acids. Here the CDR3 DNA reads TGTGCCAGCAGTTCTCCAGTCGGCTCCTACAATGAGCAGTTCTTC. This gives the protein CASSSPVGSYNEQFF.

The table lists this clonotype with many counts. The gene calls are TRBV28 and TRBJ2-7; the D gene is possibly TRBD2 (6 bases). Germline CDR1 and CDR2: MDHEN and SYDVKM. The V end lost 6 bases, the J end lost 3 bases, and 15 bases lay between the germline ends. The CDR3 covers 14 residues. The CDR3 nucleotides read TGTGCCAGCAGCTCGTTGCGGGGCGGCTACGAGCAGTACTTC. This encodes CASSSLRGGYEQYF.

This clonotype was detected only a few times. The CDR3 is CSAGPLAGDPETQYF. CDR3 coding DNA: TGCAGTGCTGGTCCACTAGCGGGAGATCCAGAGACCCAGTACTTC. The chain is built from TRBV20-1 and TRBJ2-5; TRBD2 agrees at 11 bases. The V and J ends lost 5 bases and 4 bases, in that order; junction bases with no gene match: 9. CDR1 is DFQATT and CDR2 is SNEGSKA in the germline V gene (reference sequence). The length of the CDR3 is 15 residues.

J is TRBJ2-1 and V is TRBV28, with unresolved D. The V and J ends lost 8 bases and 0 bases respectively, with 17 bases between them. This CDR3 is built from 16 residues. Germline V gives CDR1 MDHEN, CDR2 SYDVKM. CDR3 sequence (DNA): TGTGCCAGCGGTATATTACCGTCCGGCTCCTACAATGAGCAGTTCTTC. It is translated as CASGILPSGSYNEQFF. Combining the CDR3 with reference TRBV28 and TRBJ2-1 gives the whole variable domain DVKVTQSSRYLVKRTGEKVFLECVQDMDHENMFWYRQDPGLGLRLIYFSYDVKMKEKGDIPEGYSVSREKKERFSLILESASTNQTSMYLCASGILPSGSYNEQFFGPGTRLTVL.

Only a few counts were recorded for this clonotype. The chain is built from TRBV7-8 and TRBJ1-1; TRBD1 might be the D (6 bases). Per the germline V gene, CDR1 is SGHVS and CDR2 is FQNEAQ. The ends were cut back, 5 bases at V and 7 bases at J, with 11 bases in the middle. CDR3 length: 12 residues. Here the CDR3 DNA reads TGTGCCAGCAGCCCCCAGACAGGTGAAGCTTTCTTT. Translated: CASSPQTGEAFF.

This clonotype was seen at least ten times. The rearrangement uses TRBV2 and TRBJ2-7, with TRBD2 identical over 9 bases. This CDR3 spans 14 amino acids. Trimming at V came to 5 bases and at J to 0 bases, leaving 2 bases not matched to a gene. Germline V gives CDR1 SNHLY, CDR2 FYNNEI. Here the CDR3 DNA reads TGTGCCAGCAGTTCTAGCGGGATCTCCTACGAGCAGTACTTC. Amino acid sequence: CASSSSGISYEQYF.

This clonotype was counted a single time. CDR3 protein: CASSIDQNTQYF. DNA of the CDR3: TGTGCCAGTAGTATAGATCAGAATACGCAGTATTTT. The rearrangement uses TRBV19 and TRBJ2-3; D is unclear. V shed 0 bases and J shed 7 bases, with 5 bases lying between them. Germline CDR1 and CDR2: LNHDA and SQIVND (reference sequence). This CDR3 has 12 residues.

The gene calls are TRBV28 and TRBJ2-1, with D perhaps given as TRBD1 or TRBD2 (6 bases each). This CDR3 is built from 13 residues. Trimming cost V 5 bases and J 9 bases, with 14 bases left between them. Germline V gives CDR1 MDHEN, CDR2 SYDVKM. DNA of the CDR3: TGTGCCAGCAGTGGGACTTACAGGGCTGAGCAGTTCTTC. Translation gives CASSGTYRAEQFF.

The count of this clonotype is one. This could be a read error, since a much larger clone is one nucleotide away. The rearrangement links TRBV6-2 or TRBV6-3 to TRBJ2-7; tentatively, D is TRBD1 (5 bases). This CDR3 spans 18 amino acids. The V end was cut by 0 bases, the J end by 5 bases, with 23 bases between. Germline V gene data show CDR1 as MNHEY and CDR2 as SVGEGT. CDR3 in amino acids: CASSYSTEWSGFPHEQYF. As DNA, the CDR3 is TGTGCCAGCAGTTACTCGACAGAATGGTCCGGGTTCCCCCACGAGCAGTACTTC.

The V call is TRBV5-1, the J call TRBJ2-5; D is ambiguous. This CDR3 has 12 amino acids. CDR1 is SGHRS, CDR2 YFSETQ, per germline. Trimming shortened V by 2 bases and J by 4 bases, and 6 bases separated the two germline ends. This CDR3 reads CASSFLLETQYF. The CDR3 nucleotides read TGCGCCAGCAGCTTTTTATTAGAGACCCAGTACTTC.

This clonotype was found many times. This chain links TRBV20-1 with TRBJ2-7, with 9 bases lining up with TRBD1. The CDR3 is made up of 14 amino acids. Germline CDR1 and CDR2: DFQATT and SNEGSKA (reference sequence). Trimming took 3 bases from V and 4 from J; bases not matched to a gene: 7. DNA of the CDR3: TGCAGTGCTAGGCCGGGACAGGGTTCGTACGAGCAGTACTTC. As protein: CSARPGQGSYEQYF.

This clonotype was detected ten times or more. The V and J genes are TRBV7-3 and TRBJ1-6; D is uncertain. CDR1 is SGHTA and CDR2 is FQGTGA in the germline V gene. The CDR3 extends over 16 amino acids. The V end lost 4 bases, the J end lost 4 bases, and 14 bases lay between the germline ends. CDR3 amino acids: CASSYGGRLYNSPLHF. In DNA, the CDR3 is TGTGCCAGCAGCTACGGAGGCAGACTATATAATTCACCCCTCCACTTT. Using reference TRBV7-3 and TRBJ1-6 for the parts outside the CDR3, the full variable domain is GAGVSQTPSNKVTEKGKYVELRCDPISGHTALYWYRQSLGQGPEFLIYFQGTGAADDSGLPNDRFFAVRPEGSVSTLKIQRTERGDSAVYLCASSYGGRLYNSPLHFGNGTRLTVT.

In this sample, this clonotype turned up once. The chain has TRBV20-1 and TRBJ2-3; TRBD2 aligns across 16 bases. The CDR3 consists of 15 residues. The V gene's germline CDR1 is DFQATT and CDR2 SNEGSKA (reference sequence). With 4 bases clipped from V and 4 bases from J, the junction kept 2 bases outside the gene matches. In DNA, the CDR3 is TGCAGTGCTACCGGGACTAGCGGGGGGGCAGATACGCAGTATTTT. Residues: CSATGTSGGADTQYF.

This clonotype was seen a handful of times. A much larger clone lies one base from this, so it may be a read error. This chain links TRBV3-1 with TRBJ2-7; TRBD2 matches at 9 bases. The CDR3 sequence is 16 residues long. V shed 0 bases, J shed 7 bases, and the junction held 10 bases outside the gene matches. Per the germline V gene, CDR1 is LGHDT and CDR2 is YNNKEL (reference sequence). In nucleotides, the CDR3 is TGTGCCAGCAGCCAAGATGTGGCTAGCGGGAAGGATGAGCAGTACTTC. Its translation: CASSQDVASGKDEQYF.

V gene TRBV5-6 combines with J gene TRBJ2-5; D is perhaps TRBD2 (5 bases). Trimming cost V 0 bases and J 0 bases, with 9 bases left between them. The length of the CDR3 is 15 residues. Germline V gene sequence: CDR1 SGHDT, CDR2 YYEEEE. CDR3 DNA sequence: TGTGCCAGCAGCTTGGCCGACTATGACCAAGAGACCCAGTACTTC. This codes for CASSLADYDQETQYF.

This clonotype was found a few times. The chain carries TRBV10-3 and TRBJ2-1, with 7 bases lining up with TRBD2. Germline values: CDR1 ENHRY, CDR2 SYGVKD. The V gene end was trimmed by 2 bases and the J gene end by 5 bases; junction bases not matched to a gene: 3. CDR3 length: 14 residues. The CDR3 loop reads CAISELGLDNEQFF. CDR3 bases: TGTGCCATCAGTGAGCTAGGACTAGACAATGAGCAGTTCTTC.